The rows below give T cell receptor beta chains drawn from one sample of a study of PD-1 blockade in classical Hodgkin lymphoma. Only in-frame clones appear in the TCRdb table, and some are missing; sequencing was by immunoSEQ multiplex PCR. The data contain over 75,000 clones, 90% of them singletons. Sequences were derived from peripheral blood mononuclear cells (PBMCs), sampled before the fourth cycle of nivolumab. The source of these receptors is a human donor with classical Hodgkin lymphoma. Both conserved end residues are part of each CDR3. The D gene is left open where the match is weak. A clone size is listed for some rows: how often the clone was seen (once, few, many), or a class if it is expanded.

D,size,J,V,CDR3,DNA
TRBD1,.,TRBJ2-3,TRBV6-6,CASSLYRGGTDTQYF,TGTGCCAGCAGTTTGTACAGGGGTGGCACAGATACGCAGTATTTT
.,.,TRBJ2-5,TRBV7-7,CASSHRWAETQYF,TGTGCCAGCAGTCACCGGTGGGCAGAGACCCAGTACTTC
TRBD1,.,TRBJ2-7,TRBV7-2,CASSLASPGQGMYEQYF,TGTGCCAGCAGCTTAGCTTCCCCGGGACAGGGAATGTACGAGCAGTACTTC
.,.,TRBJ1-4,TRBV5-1,CASIPPGDKNNEKLFF,TGCGCCAGCATACCCCCCGGGGACAAGAATAATGAAAAACTGTTTTTT
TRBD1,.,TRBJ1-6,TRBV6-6,CASSPRDRGGNSPLHF,TGTGCCAGCAGTCCACGGGACAGGGGAGGCAATTCACCCCTCCACTTT
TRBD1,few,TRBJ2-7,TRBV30,CAWSIGQGYEQYF,TGTGCCTGGAGTATAGGACAGGGTTACGAGCAGTACTTC
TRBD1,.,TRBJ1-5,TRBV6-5,CASSFDRGNQPQHF,TGTGCCAGCAGCTTTGACAGGGGCAATCAGCCCCAGCATTTT
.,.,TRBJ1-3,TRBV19,CASQGLAVSGNTIYF,TGTGCCAGCCAGGGACTCGCCGTCTCTGGAAACACCATATATTTT
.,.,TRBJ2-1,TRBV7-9,CASSLGISSYNEQFF,TGTGCCAGCAGCTTAGGGATTAGCTCCTACAATGAGCAGTTCTTC
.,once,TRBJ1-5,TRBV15,CATSREGAWTNQPQHF,TGTGCCACCAGCAGAGAGGGCGCCTGGACAAATCAGCCCCAGCATTTT
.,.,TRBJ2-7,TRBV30,CAWSEAIGKGYEQYF,TGTGCCTGGAGTGAGGCTATAGGGAAGGGTTACGAGCAGTACTTC
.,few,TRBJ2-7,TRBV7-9,CASSLEGGYHEQYF,TGTGCCAGCAGCTTAGAAGGGGGTTACCACGAGCAGTACTTC
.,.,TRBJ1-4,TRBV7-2,CASSLAWGTYEKLFF,TGTGCCAGCAGCTTAGCTTGGGGCACTTATGAAAAACTGTTTTTT
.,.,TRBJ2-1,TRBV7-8,CASSLGGDYSYNEQFF,TGTGCCAGCAGCTTAGGGGGAGACTACTCCTACAATGAGCAGTTCTTC
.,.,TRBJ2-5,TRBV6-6,CASSKKETQYF,TGTGCCAGCAGCAAAAAGGAGACCCAGTACTTC
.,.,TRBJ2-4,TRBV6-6,CASSRGEMYF,TGTGCCAGCAGTAGGGGGGAAATGTACTTC
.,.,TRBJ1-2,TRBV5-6,CASSLGSGALVPNYGYTF,TGTGCCAGCAGCTTAGGTTCGGGGGCACTCGTCCCTAACTATGGCTACACCTTC
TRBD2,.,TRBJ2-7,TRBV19,CASSDGRTRSTSQYF,TGTGCCAGTAGCGATGGGAGGACTAGATCTACGAGCCAGTACTTC
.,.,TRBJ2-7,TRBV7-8,CASSLTRSSYEQYF,TGTGCCAGCAGCTTAACAAGGAGCTCCTACGAGCAGTACTTC
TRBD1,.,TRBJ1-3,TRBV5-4,CASSFLTGGSGNTIYF,TGTGCCAGCAGCTTCCTGACAGGGGGTTCTGGAAACACCATATATTTT
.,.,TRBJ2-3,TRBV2,CASREGRETTDTQYF,TGTGCCAGCAGAGAGGGACGGGAGACCACAGATACGCAGTATTTT
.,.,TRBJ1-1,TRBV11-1,CASSPLIGVNTEAFF,TGTGCCAGCAGCCCGTTGATTGGGGTGAACACTGAAGCTTTCTTT
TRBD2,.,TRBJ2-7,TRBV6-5,CASSRDGEGYEQYF,TGTGCCAGCAGTCGGGACGGGGAGGGCTACGAGCAGTACTTC
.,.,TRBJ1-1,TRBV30,CAWSEGGAMNTEAFF,TGTGCCTGGAGTGAGGGGGGCGCGATGAACACTGAAGCTTTCTTT
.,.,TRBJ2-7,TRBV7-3,CASSFGGPTYEQYF,TGTGCCAGCAGCTTCGGGGGTCCTACCTACGAGCAGTACTTC
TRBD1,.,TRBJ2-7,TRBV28,CASSLAPGGSYEQYF,TGTGCCAGCAGTTTAGCGCCAGGGGGAAGCTACGAGCAGTACTTC
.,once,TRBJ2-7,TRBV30,CAWSVDRTYEQYF,TGTGCCTGGAGTGTGGACAGAACCTACGAGCAGTACTTC
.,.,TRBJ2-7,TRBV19,CASSNQAAYEQYF,TGTGCCAGTAGTAATCAAGCAGCTTACGAGCAGTACTTC